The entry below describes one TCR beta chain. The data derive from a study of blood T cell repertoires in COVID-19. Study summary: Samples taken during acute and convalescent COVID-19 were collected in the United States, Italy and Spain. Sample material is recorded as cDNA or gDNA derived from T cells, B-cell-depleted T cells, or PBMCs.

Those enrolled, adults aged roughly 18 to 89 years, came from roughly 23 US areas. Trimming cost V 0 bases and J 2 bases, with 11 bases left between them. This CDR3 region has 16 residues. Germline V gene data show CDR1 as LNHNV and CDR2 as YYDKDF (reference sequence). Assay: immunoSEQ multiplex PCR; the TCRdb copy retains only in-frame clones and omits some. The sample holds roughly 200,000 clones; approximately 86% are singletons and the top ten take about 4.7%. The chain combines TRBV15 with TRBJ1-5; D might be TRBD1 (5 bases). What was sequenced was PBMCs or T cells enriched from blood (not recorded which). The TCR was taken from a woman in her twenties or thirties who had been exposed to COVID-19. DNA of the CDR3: TGTGCCACCAGCAGAGACAGGGTGATCGGCAATCAGCCCCAGCATTTT. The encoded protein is CATSRDRVIGNQPQHF.